This is a list of T cell receptor beta chains from one sample in a study of Ad26.COV2.S vaccination and SARS-CoV-2 variants. Clones were sequenced by immunoSEQ multiplex PCR, and TCRdb holds only the in-frame ones, with some missing. The sample shows 350,000 to 500,000 clones, 90% of them seen only once. The material was peripheral blood, obtained in a trial of Ad26.COV2.S vaccine versus placebo. The receptor source for this set is a person between 18 and 65 years old who received the Ad26.COV2.S COVID-19 vaccine or a placebo. The CDR3 runs from the conserved cysteine through the conserved F or W. Each record gives: J gene, D gene, clone size, V gene, CDR3 protein, CDR3 DNA. A D gene is named only where the DNA matches it firmly. The size entry is marked missing in some rows and otherwise reads once, few, many or a size class.

j_gene: TRBJ1-3
d_gene: -
abundance: once
v_gene: TRBV7-2
CDR3aa: CASSPGVSGNTIYF
CDR3nt: TGTGCCAGCAGCCCGGGGGTATCTGGAAACACCATATATTTT

j_gene: TRBJ2-7
d_gene: TRBD2
abundance: -
v_gene: TRBV2
CDR3aa: CASRREGTSYEQYF
CDR3nt: TGTGCCAGCAGAAGGGAGGGCACATCCTACGAGCAGTACTTC

j_gene: TRBJ2-7
d_gene: -
abundance: -
v_gene: TRBV28
CDR3aa: CASSGGRGAYEQYF
CDR3nt: TGTGCCAGCAGCGGCGGCAGGGGGGCCTACGAGCAGTACTTC

j_gene: TRBJ1-1
d_gene: -
abundance: -
v_gene: TRBV20-1
CDR3aa: CSARLNTEAFF
CDR3nt: TGCAGTGCTAGACTGAACACTGAAGCTTTCTTT

j_gene: TRBJ2-3
d_gene: -
abundance: once
v_gene: TRBV5-1
CDR3aa: CASSLVTKWADTQYF
CDR3nt: TGCGCCAGCAGCTTGGTAACAAAATGGGCAGATACGCAGTATTTT

j_gene: TRBJ1-1
d_gene: TRBD1
abundance: few
v_gene: TRBV9
CDR3aa: CASSGQGAINTEAFF
CDR3nt: TGTGCCAGCAGCGGACAGGGGGCCATAAACACTGAAGCTTTCTTT

j_gene: TRBJ1-3
d_gene: -
abundance: -
v_gene: TRBV28
CDR3aa: CASRGGRSSGNTIYF
CDR3nt: TGTGCCAGCAGGGGGGGGCGGAGCTCTGGAAACACCATATATTTT

j_gene: TRBJ2-5
d_gene: -
abundance: -
v_gene: TRBV7-2
CDR3aa: CASSLQGMAETQYF
CDR3nt: TGTGCCAGCAGCTTACAGGGAATGGCCGAGACCCAGTACTTC

j_gene: TRBJ2-5
d_gene: TRBD2
abundance: -
v_gene: TRBV30
CDR3aa: CAWRHSGRLETQYF
CDR3nt: TGTGCCTGGAGGCATAGCGGGAGATTGGAGACCCAGTACTTC

j_gene: TRBJ2-3
d_gene: -
abundance: -
v_gene: TRBV6-5
CDR3aa: CASSLDRTDTQYF
CDR3nt: TGTGCCAGCAGTTTGGACAGAACAGATACGCAGTATTTT

j_gene: TRBJ1-2
d_gene: TRBD1
abundance: -
v_gene: TRBV28
CDR3aa: CASSLYSTGDYGYTF
CDR3nt: TGTGCCAGCAGTTTATATTCAACAGGGGACTATGGCTACACCTTC

j_gene: TRBJ2-3
d_gene: -
abundance: -
v_gene: TRBV28
CDR3aa: CASSPWADTQYF
CDR3nt: TGTGCCAGCTCCCCGTGGGCAGATACGCAGTATTTT

j_gene: TRBJ2-7
d_gene: TRBD2
abundance: -
v_gene: TRBV10-3
CDR3aa: CAISEEVGLAGYEQYF
CDR3nt: TGTGCCATCAGTGAGGAAGTGGGACTAGCGGGATACGAGCAGTACTTC

j_gene: TRBJ1-2
d_gene: TRBD1
abundance: -
v_gene: TRBV9
CDR3aa: CASSVSQGGYGYTF
CDR3nt: TGTGCCAGCAGCGTATCCCAGGGGGGCTATGGCTACACCTTC

j_gene: TRBJ2-1
d_gene: TRBD2
abundance: -
v_gene: TRBV7-8
CDR3aa: CASSLVPSGAYNEQFF
CDR3nt: TGTGCCAGCAGCTTAGTCCCTAGCGGGGCGTACAATGAGCAGTTCTTC

j_gene: TRBJ1-5
d_gene: -
abundance: -
v_gene: TRBV7-9
CDR3aa: CASSLEGVNQPQHF
CDR3nt: TGTGCCAGCAGCTTAGAAGGGGTCAATCAGCCCCAGCATTTT

j_gene: TRBJ1-2
d_gene: -
abundance: -
v_gene: TRBV28
CDR3aa: CASSSRYGYTF
CDR3nt: TGTGCCAGCAGTTCTAGGTATGGCTACACCTTC

j_gene: TRBJ2-2
d_gene: -
abundance: -
v_gene: TRBV2
CDR3aa: CASSEALRNTGELFF
CDR3nt: TGTGCCAGCAGTGAAGCGCTTCGCAACACCGGGGAGCTGTTTTTT

j_gene: TRBJ2-7
d_gene: TRBD1
abundance: once
v_gene: TRBV24-1
CDR3aa: CATSDLLGGGTYEQYF
CDR3nt: TGTGCCACCAGTGATTTGTTAGGGGGCGGAACCTACGAGCAGTACTTC

j_gene: TRBJ1-2
d_gene: -
abundance: -
v_gene: TRBV5-1
CDR3aa: CASSSGGVVEGTFDYGYTF
CDR3nt: TGCGCCAGCAGCTCCGGGGGGGTTGTTGAAGGGACTTTCGACTATGGCTACACCTTC

j_gene: TRBJ2-7
d_gene: -
abundance: -
v_gene: TRBV5-1
CDR3aa: CASSLAAGYEQYF
CDR3nt: TGCGCCAGCAGCTTGGCCGCGGGATACGAGCAGTACTTC

j_gene: TRBJ2-7
d_gene: -
abundance: once
v_gene: TRBV2
CDR3aa: CASSEVLGWNYEQYF
CDR3nt: TGTGCCAGCAGTGAAGTGCTGGGGTGGAACTACGAGCAGTACTTC

j_gene: TRBJ2-7
d_gene: -
abundance: -
v_gene: TRBV19
CDR3aa: CASSIKQLNSYEQYF
CDR3nt: TGTGCCAGTAGTATAAAACAATTAAACTCCTACGAGCAGTACTTC

j_gene: TRBJ2-7
d_gene: TRBD1
abundance: -
v_gene: TRBV2
CDR3aa: CASLKTGNTYEQYF
CDR3nt: TGTGCCAGCCTGAAGACAGGGAATACCTACGAGCAGTACTTC

j_gene: TRBJ1-1
d_gene: -
abundance: -
v_gene: TRBV7-9
CDR3aa: CASSLGGQFEAFF
CDR3nt: TGTGCCAGCAGCTTAGGGGGTCAATTTGAAGCTTTCTTT

j_gene: TRBJ2-3
d_gene: -
abundance: -
v_gene: TRBV10-1
CDR3aa: CASSLRGPDTQYF
CDR3nt: TGCGCCAGCAGTCTAAGAGGGCCAGATACGCAGTATTTT

j_gene: TRBJ2-1
d_gene: TRBD2
abundance: -
v_gene: TRBV7-9
CDR3aa: CASSLVTSGVNEQFF
CDR3nt: TGTGCCAGCAGCTTAGTGACTAGCGGAGTTAATGAGCAGTTCTTC

j_gene: TRBJ1-1
d_gene: -
abundance: -
v_gene: TRBV18
CDR3aa: CASSPLTENTEAFF
CDR3nt: TGTGCCAGCTCACCATTGACGGAGAACACTGAAGCTTTCTTT

j_gene: TRBJ2-3
d_gene: -
abundance: once
v_gene: TRBV10-3
CDR3aa: CAISDAEDTQYF
CDR3nt: TGTGCCATCAGTGATGCCGAAGATACGCAGTATTTT

j_gene: TRBJ1-2
d_gene: -
abundance: -
v_gene: TRBV11-2
CDR3aa: CASSLTENYGYTF
CDR3nt: TGTGCCAGCAGCCTAACAGAGAACTATGGCTACACCTTC

j_gene: TRBJ2-3
d_gene: -
abundance: -
v_gene: TRBV7-2
CDR3aa: CASSVRAVDTQYF
CDR3nt: TGTGCCAGCAGCGTTAGAGCCGTAGATACGCAGTATTTT

j_gene: TRBJ1-2
d_gene: -
abundance: -
v_gene: TRBV29-1
CDR3aa: CSVEGPDNYGYTF
CDR3nt: TGCAGCGTTGAAGGACCGGACAACTATGGCTACACCTTC

j_gene: TRBJ2-7
d_gene: TRBD1
abundance: -
v_gene: TRBV6-5
CDR3aa: CASSTRDRAYEQYF
CDR3nt: TGTGCCAGCAGTACTAGAGACAGGGCCTACGAGCAGTACTTC

j_gene: TRBJ2-7
d_gene: -
abundance: few
v_gene: TRBV27
CDR3aa: CASSLYRDYEQYF
CDR3nt: TGTGCCAGCAGTTTATACCGGGACTACGAGCAGTACTTC

j_gene: TRBJ2-2
d_gene: TRBD1
abundance: few
v_gene: TRBV6-2/TRBV6-3
CDR3aa: CASSGQGTGELFF
CDR3nt: TGTGCCAGCAGTGGACAGGGAACCGGGGAGCTGTTTTTT

j_gene: TRBJ2-1
d_gene: TRBD2
abundance: -
v_gene: TRBV7-3
CDR3aa: CASSLRLAESYNEQFF
CDR3nt: TGTGCCAGCAGCTTGCGTCTAGCGGAGAGCTACAATGAGCAGTTCTTC

j_gene: TRBJ2-2
d_gene: -
abundance: -
v_gene: TRBV7-9
CDR3aa: CASALRITGELFF
CDR3nt: TGTGCCAGCGCCCTTCGTATCACCGGGGAGCTGTTTTTT

j_gene: TRBJ1-6
d_gene: TRBD1
abundance: once
v_gene: TRBV5-4
CDR3aa: CASSSGGWDSPLHF
CDR3nt: TGTGCCAGCAGCTCAGGGGGATGGGATTCACCCCTCCACTTT

j_gene: TRBJ2-3
d_gene: TRBD2
abundance: -
v_gene: TRBV7-2
CDR3aa: CASSLGPAGGTDTQYF
CDR3nt: TGTGCCAGCAGCTTGGGCCCAGCGGGGGGCACAGATACGCAGTATTTT

j_gene: TRBJ1-6
d_gene: -
abundance: -
v_gene: TRBV10-1
CDR3aa: CASNNNSPLHF
CDR3nt: TGCGCCAGCAACAATAATTCACCCCTCCACTTT

j_gene: TRBJ1-5
d_gene: -
abundance: -
v_gene: TRBV2
CDR3aa: CASSRGEYSNQPQHF
CDR3nt: TGTGCCAGCAGCAGGGGCGAATATAGCAATCAGCCCCAGCATTTT

j_gene: TRBJ1-2
d_gene: -
abundance: -
v_gene: TRBV11-2
CDR3aa: CASSLSGNYGYTF
CDR3nt: TGTGCCAGCAGCTTATCAGGAAACTATGGCTACACCTTC

j_gene: TRBJ2-3
d_gene: -
abundance: -
v_gene: TRBV5-8
CDR3aa: CASSLWNGKSTDTQYF
CDR3nt: TGTGCCAGCAGCTTGTGGAACGGGAAGAGCACAGATACGCAGTATTTT

j_gene: TRBJ1-5
d_gene: TRBD1
abundance: few
v_gene: TRBV6-5
CDR3aa: CASSPGQGQNQPQHF
CDR3nt: TGTGCCAGCAGCCCCGGACAGGGCCAAAATCAGCCCCAGCATTTT

j_gene: TRBJ2-3
d_gene: -
abundance: -
v_gene: TRBV13
CDR3aa: CASSLYAALGWTDTQYF
CDR3nt: TGTGCCAGCAGCTTATATGCAGCCCTAGGATGGACAGATACGCAGTATTTT